What follows describes a single TCR beta chain. This specimen comes from a study of blood T cell repertoires in COVID-19. Some clones are missing from TCRdb's copy, which holds only in-frame ones; the method was immunoSEQ multiplex PCR. The sample has about 360,000 clones; more than 75% are singletons. This CDR3 contains 16 residues. After removal of 1 base from V and 4 bases from J, the junction contained 7 bases not matched to a gene. Germline V gives CDR1 ENHRY, CDR2 SYGVKD. The TCR sequence derives from a human donor in a cohort sampled during active COVID-19. The chain recombines TRBV10-3 with TRBJ2-5, with 9 bases matching TRBD1. Source material: peripheral blood. CDR3 residues: CAISELGQGGRETQYF. CDR3 bases: TGTGCCATCAGTGAGTTGGGACAGGGTGGTCGAGAGACCCAGTACTTC.